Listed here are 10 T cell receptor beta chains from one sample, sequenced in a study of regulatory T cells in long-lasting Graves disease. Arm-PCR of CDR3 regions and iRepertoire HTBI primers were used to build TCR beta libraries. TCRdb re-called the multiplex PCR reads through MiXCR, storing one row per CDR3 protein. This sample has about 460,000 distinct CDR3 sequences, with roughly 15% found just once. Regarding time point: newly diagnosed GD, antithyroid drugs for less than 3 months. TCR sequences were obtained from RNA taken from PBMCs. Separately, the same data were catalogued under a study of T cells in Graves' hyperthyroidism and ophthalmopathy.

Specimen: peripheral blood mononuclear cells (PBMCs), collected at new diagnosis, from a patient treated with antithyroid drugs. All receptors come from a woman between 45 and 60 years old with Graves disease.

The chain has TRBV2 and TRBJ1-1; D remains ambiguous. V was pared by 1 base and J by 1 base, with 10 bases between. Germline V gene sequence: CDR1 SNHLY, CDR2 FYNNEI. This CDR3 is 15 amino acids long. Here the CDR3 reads CASSEETLRNTEAFF. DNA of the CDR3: TGTGCCAGCAGTGAAGAGACACTGAGGAACACTGAAGCTTTCTTT. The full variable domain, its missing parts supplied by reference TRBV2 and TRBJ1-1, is EPEVTQTPSHQVTQMGQEVILRCVPISNHLYFYWYRQILGQKVEFLVSFYNNEISEKSEIFDDQFSVERPDGSNFTLKIRSTKLEDSAMYFCASSEETLRNTEAFFGQGTRLTVV.

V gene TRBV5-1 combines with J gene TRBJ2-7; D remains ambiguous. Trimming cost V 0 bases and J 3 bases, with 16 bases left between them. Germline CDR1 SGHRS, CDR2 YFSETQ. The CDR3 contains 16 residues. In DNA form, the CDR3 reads TGCGCCAGCAGCTTGGTTGGCTCCCCCTCTTACTACGAGCAGTACTTC. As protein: CASSLVGSPSYYEQYF.

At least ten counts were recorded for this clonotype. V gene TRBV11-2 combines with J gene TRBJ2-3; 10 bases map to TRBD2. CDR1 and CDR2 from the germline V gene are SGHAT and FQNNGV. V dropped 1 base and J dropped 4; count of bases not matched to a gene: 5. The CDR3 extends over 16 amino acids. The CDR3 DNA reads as TGTGCCAGCAGCTTAGGAGCGGGAGGGCCCTCAGATACGCAGTATTTT. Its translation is CASSLGAGGPSDTQYF.

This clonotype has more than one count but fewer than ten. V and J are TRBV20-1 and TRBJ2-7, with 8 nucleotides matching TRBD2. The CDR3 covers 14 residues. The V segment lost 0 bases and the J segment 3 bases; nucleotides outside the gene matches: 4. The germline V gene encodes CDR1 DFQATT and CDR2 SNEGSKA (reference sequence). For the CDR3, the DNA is TGCAGTGCTAGAGATTTCAGCGGGAGCTACGAGCAGTACTTC. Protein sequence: CSARDFSGSYEQYF.

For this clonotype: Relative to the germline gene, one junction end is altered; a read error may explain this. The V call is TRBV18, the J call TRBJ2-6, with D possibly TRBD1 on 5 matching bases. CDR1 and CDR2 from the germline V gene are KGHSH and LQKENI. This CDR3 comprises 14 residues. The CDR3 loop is CASSPPGGANVLTF. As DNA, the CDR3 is TGTGCCAGCTCACCACCTGGTGGGGCCAATGTCCTGACTTTC.

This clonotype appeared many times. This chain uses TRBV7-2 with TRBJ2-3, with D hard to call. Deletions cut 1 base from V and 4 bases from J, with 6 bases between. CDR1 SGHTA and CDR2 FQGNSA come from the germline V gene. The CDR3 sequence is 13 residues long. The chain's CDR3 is CASSLGSSDTQYF. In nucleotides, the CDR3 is TGTGCCAGCAGCTTAGGCTCGTCAGATACGCAGTATTTT.

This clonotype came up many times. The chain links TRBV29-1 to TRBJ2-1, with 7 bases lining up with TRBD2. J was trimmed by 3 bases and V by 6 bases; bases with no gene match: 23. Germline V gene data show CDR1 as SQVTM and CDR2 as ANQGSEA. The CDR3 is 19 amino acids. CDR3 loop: CSVAEPGGILADFYNEQFF. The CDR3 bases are TGCAGCGTCGCGGAACCGGGGGGTATTCTAGCGGACTTCTACAATGAGCAGTTCTTC.

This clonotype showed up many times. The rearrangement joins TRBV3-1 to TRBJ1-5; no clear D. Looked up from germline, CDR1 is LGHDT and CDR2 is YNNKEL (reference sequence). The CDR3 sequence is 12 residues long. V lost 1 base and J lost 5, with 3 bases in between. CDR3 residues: CASSQADQPQHF. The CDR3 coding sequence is TGTGCCAGCAGCCAAGCGGATCAGCCCCAGCATTTT.

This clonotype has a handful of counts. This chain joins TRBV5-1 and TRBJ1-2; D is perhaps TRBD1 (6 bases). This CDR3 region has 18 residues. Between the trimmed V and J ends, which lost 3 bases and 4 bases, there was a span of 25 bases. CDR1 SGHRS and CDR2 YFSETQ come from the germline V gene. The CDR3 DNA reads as TGCGCCAGCAGCTCTACTATCGCGATCAGGGGTGGTACCTATGGCTACACCTTC. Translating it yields CASSSTIAIRGGTYGYTF.

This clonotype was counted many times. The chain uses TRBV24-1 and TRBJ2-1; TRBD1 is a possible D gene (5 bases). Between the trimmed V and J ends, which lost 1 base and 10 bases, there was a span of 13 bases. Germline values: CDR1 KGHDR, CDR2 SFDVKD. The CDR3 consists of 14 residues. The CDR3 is CATSDFSGNGEQFF. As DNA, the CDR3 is TGTGCCACCAGTGATTTTTCAGGGAACGGAGAGCAGTTCTTC.